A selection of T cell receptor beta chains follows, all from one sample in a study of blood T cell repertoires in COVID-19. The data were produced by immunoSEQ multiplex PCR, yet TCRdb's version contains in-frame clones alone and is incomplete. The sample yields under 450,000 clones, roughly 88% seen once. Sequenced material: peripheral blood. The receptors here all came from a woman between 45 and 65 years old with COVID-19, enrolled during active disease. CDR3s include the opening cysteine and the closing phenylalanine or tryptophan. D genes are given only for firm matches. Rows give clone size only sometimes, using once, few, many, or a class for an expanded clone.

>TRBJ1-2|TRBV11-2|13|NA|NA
CASSLAGDYGYTF
TGTGCCAGCAGCTTGGCAGGGGACTATGGCTACACCTTC
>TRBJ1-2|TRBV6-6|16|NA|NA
CASTERNKGELLGYTF
TGTGCCAGCACCGAACGAAACAAGGGGGAACTATTGGGCTACACCTTC
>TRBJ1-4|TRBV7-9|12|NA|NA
CASSSTEEKLFF
TGTGCCAGCAGCTCGACTGAGGAAAAACTGTTTTTT
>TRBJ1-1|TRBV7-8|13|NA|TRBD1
CASSLTGATEAFF
TGTGCCAGCAGCCTGACAGGGGCCACTGAAGCTTTCTTT
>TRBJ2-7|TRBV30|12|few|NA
CAWSGNGYEQYF
TGTGCCTGGAGTGGGAACGGGTACGAGCAGTACTTC
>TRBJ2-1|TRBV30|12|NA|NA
CAWTGEGNEQFF
TGTGCCTGGACAGGGGAGGGCAATGAGCAGTTCTTC
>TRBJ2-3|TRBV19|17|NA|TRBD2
CASSIIGTSGGTDTQYF
TGTGCCAGTAGTATAATCGGGACTAGCGGGGGCACAGATACGCAGTATTTT
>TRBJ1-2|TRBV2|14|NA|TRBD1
CATLQGGINYGYTF
TGTGCCACGCTCCAGGGGGGTATTAACTATGGCTACACCTTC
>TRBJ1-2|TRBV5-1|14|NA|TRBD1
CASSRGTGDYGYTF
TGCGCCAGCAGCCGGGGGACAGGGGACTATGGCTACACCTTC
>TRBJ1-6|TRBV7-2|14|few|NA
CASSLDGYNSPLHF
TGTGCCAGCAGCCTAGACGGGTATAATTCACCCCTCCACTTT
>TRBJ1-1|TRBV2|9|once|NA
CAGQAEAFF
TGTGCCGGTCAGGCTGAAGCTTTCTTT
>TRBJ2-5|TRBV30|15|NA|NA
CAWSRTGRLEETQYF
TGTGCCTGGAGTCGCACAGGGCGTTTGGAAGAGACCCAGTACTTC
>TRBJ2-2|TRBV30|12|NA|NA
CAWIYSTGELFF
TGTGCCTGGATTTATAGCACCGGGGAGCTGTTTTTT
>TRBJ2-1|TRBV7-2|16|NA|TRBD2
CASRPTSGGYWDEQFF
TGTGCCAGCAGACCTACTAGCGGGGGCTATTGGGATGAGCAGTTCTTC
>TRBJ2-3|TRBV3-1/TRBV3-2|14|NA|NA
CASSQDLTPDTQYF
TGTGCCAGCAGCCAAGATCTAACCCCAGATACGCAGTATTTT
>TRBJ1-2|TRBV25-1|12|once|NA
CASSEGTYGYTF
TGTGCCAGCAGTGAAGGGACTTATGGCTACACCTTC
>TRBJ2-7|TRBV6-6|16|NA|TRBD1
CASSYSPTGGLSEQYF
TGTGCCAGCAGTTACTCCCCCACAGGGGGACTTTCCGAGCAGTACTTC
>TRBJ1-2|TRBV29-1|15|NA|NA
CSVDTGTTYIYGYTF
TGCAGCGTTGATACAGGGACGACCTATATTTATGGCTACACCTTC
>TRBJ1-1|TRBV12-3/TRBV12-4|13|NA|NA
CASSKAGNTEAFF
TGTGCCAGCAGTAAGGCAGGGAACACTGAAGCTTTCTTT
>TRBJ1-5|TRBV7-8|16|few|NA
CASSLGVGSGNQPQHF
TGTGCCAGCAGCCTAGGAGTAGGTTCGGGAAATCAGCCCCAGCATTTT
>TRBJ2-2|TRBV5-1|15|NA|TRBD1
CASRSGGANTGELFF
TGCGCCAGCAGGTCAGGGGGCGCGAACACCGGGGAGCTGTTTTTT
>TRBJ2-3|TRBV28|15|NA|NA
CASSLWAGKTDTQYF
TGTGCCAGCAGTTTGTGGGCAGGGAAAACAGATACGCAGTATTTT
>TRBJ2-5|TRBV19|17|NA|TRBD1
CASSNPMGQGLRETQYF
TGTGCCAGTAGTAACCCTATGGGACAGGGGTTGCGGGAGACCCAGTACTTC
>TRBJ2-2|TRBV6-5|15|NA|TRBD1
CASSKDRESTGELFF
TGTGCCAGCAGTAAGGACAGGGAGAGCACCGGGGAGCTGTTTTTT
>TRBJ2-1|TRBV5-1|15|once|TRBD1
CASSPRTGPYNEQFF
TGCGCCAGCAGCCCGAGGACAGGGCCCTACAATGAGCAGTTCTTC
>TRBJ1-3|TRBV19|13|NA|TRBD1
CATFTGAGNTIYF
TGTGCCACCTTTACAGGGGCTGGAAACACCATATATTTT
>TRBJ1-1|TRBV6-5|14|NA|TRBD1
CATYRGQLDTEAFF
TGTGCCACCTACAGGGGACAGCTCGACACTGAAGCTTTCTTT
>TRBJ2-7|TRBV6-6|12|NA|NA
CASSRNSNEQYF
TGTGCCAGCAGCCGTAACTCCAACGAGCAGTACTTC
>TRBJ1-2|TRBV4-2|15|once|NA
CASSQDRQASYGYTF
TGTGCCAGCAGCCAAGATAGGCAGGCCAGCTATGGCTACACCTTC
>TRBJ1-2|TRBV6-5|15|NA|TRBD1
CASRAYRGFNYGYTF
TGTGCCAGCAGAGCCTACAGGGGCTTCAACTATGGCTACACCTTC
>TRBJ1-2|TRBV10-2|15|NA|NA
CASSDHDQGNYGYTF
TGCGCCAGCAGTGACCACGACCAGGGAAACTATGGCTACACCTTC
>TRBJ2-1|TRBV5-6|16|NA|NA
CASTPGHRAPYNEQFF
TGTGCCAGCACCCCTGGACACAGGGCCCCCTACAATGAGCAGTTCTTC
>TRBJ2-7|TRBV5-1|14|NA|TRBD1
CASSLAGTEYEQYF
TGCGCCAGCAGCTTGGCCGGGACAGAGTACGAGCAGTACTTC
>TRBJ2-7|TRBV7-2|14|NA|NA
CASSYTGNVYEQYF
TGTGCCAGCAGCTATACAGGGAATGTCTACGAGCAGTACTTC
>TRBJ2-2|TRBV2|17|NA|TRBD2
CASSGLAGLHSTGELFF
TGTGCCAGCAGCGGGCTAGCGGGGCTACACAGCACCGGGGAGCTGTTTTTT
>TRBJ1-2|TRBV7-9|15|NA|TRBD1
CASSRGQPANYGYTF
TGTGCCAGCAGCCGGGGACAGCCAGCGAACTATGGCTACACCTTC
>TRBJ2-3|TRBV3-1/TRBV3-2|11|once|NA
CASRRGDTQYF
TGTGCCAGCAGGCGGGGAGATACGCAGTATTTT
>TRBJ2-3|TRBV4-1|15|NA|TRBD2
CASSWAGGRPDTQYF
TGCGCCAGCAGCTGGGCGGGGGGGCGCCCAGATACGCAGTATTTT
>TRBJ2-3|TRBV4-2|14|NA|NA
CASSPRGATDTQYF
TGTGCCAGCAGCCCCCGGGGGGCCACAGATACGCAGTATTTT
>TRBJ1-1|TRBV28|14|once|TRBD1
CASSFPGQGAERFF
TGTGCCAGCAGTTTCCCGGGACAGGGGGCGGAAAGGTTCTTT